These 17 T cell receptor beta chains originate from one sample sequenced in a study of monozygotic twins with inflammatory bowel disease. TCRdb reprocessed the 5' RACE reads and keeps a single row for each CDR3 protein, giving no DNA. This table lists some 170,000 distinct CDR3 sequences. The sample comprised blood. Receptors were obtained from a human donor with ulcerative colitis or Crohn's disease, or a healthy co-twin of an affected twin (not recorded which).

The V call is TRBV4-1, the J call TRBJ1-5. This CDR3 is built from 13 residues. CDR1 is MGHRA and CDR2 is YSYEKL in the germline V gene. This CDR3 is CASSQGGRRAQHF.

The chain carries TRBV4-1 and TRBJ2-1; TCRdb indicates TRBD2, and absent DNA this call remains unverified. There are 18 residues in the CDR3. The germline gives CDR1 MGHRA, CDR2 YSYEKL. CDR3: CASSQLTPPSGSADEQFF.

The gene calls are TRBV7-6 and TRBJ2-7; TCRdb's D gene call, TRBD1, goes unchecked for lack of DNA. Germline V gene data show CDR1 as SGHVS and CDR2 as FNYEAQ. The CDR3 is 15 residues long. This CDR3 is CASSPSAGTTYEQYF.

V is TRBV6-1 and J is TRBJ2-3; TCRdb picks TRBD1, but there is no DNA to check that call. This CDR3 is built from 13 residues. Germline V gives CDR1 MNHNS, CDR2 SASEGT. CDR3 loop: CASRNRGVDTQYF.

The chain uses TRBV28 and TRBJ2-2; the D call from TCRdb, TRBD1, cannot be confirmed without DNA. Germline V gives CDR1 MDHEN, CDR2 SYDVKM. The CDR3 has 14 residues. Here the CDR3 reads CASSFPGESGELFF.

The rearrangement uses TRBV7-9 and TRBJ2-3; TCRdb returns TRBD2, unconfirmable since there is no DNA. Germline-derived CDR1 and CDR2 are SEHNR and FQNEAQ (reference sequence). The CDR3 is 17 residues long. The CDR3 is CASRAGLAGSGTDTQYF. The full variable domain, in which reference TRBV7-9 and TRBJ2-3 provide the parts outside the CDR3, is DTGVSQNPRHKITKRGQNVTFRCDPISEHNRLYWYRQTLGQGPEFLTYFQNEAQLEKSRLLSDRFSAERPKGSFSTLEIQRTEQGDSAMYLCASRAGLAGSGTDTQYFGPGTRLTVL.

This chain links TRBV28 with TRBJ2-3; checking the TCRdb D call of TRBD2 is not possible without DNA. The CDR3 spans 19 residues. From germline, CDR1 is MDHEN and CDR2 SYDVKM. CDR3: CASSPKLAGVGWNTDTQYF.

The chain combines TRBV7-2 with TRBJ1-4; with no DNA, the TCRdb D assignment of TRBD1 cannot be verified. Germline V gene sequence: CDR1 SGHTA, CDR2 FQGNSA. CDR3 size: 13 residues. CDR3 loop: CASSLVGGEKLFF.

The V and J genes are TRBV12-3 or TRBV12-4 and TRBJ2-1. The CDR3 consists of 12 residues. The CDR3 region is CASTFSYNEQFF.

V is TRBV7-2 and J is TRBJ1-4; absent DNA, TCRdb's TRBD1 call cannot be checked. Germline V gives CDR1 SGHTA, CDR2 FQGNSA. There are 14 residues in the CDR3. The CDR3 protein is CASSRDRVSEKLFF.

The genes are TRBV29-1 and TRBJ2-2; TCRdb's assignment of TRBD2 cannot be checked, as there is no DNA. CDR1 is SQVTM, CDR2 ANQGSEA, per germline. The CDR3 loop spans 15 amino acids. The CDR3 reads CSVALAGGRTGELFF.

CDR3 in amino acids: CASSFTSGNTIYF. The rearrangement uses TRBV12-3 or TRBV12-4 and TRBJ1-3. This CDR3 spans 13 amino acids.

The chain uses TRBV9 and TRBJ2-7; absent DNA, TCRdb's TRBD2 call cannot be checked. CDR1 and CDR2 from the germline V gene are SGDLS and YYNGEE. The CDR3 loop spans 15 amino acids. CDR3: CASISRGRAAYEQYF.

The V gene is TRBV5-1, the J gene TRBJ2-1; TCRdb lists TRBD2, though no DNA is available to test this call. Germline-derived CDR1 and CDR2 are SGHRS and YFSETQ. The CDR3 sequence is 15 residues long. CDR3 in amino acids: CASSLEGLAFNEQFF.

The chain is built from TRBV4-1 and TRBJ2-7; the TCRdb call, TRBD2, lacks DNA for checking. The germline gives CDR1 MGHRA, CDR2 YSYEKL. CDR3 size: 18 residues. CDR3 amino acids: CASSQTLERKVGELEQYF.

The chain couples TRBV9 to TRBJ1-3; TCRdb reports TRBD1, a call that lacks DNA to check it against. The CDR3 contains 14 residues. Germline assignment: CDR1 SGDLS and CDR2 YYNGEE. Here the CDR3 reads CASSLRDRANTIYF. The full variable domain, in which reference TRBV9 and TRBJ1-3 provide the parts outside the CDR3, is DSGVTQTPKHLITATGQRVTLRCSPRSGDLSVYWYQQSLDQGLQFLIQYYNGEERAKGNILERFSAQQFPDLHSELNLSSLELGDSALYFCASSLRDRANTIYFGEGSWLTVV.

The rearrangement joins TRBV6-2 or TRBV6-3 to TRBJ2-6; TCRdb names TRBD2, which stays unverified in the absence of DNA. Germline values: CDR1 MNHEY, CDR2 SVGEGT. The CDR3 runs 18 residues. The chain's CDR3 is CASSWGLAGVAGANVLTF.